Shown below are 21 T cell receptor beta chains from a single sample sequenced in a study of T cells in Graves' hyperthyroidism and ophthalmopathy. Template material for amplifying TCR beta CDR3 regions consisted of RNA transcripts. The study used the HTBI primer set for a first-round RT-PCR of the TCR CDR3. TCRdb reprocessed the multiplex PCR reads with MiXCR, giving one entry per CDR3 protein. The sample contains around 340,000 distinct CDR3 sequences, around a sixth of which appear only once. Input material: blood. The origin of the receptors is a woman in her forties or fifties with Graves' hyperthyroidism.

The chain recombines TRBV28 with TRBJ1-5, with a weak D call TRBD1 (5 bases). Germline CDR1 reads MDHEN; CDR2 reads SYDVKM. The CDR3 sequence is 15 residues long. Trimming pared 4 bases from V and 7 bases from J, leaving 17 bases between. The CDR3 loop is CASSSGLTKGQPQHF. The CDR3 DNA follows: TGTGCCAGCAGTTCGGGACTCACAAAGGGACAGCCCCAGCATTTT.

This clonotype came up many times. The chain couples TRBV19 to TRBJ1-1; weak D call: TRBD1 (5 bases). With 3 bases removed from V and 4 bases from J, the gap between germline ends came to 15 bases. In germline, CDR1 is LNHDA, CDR2 SQIVND (reference sequence). This CDR3 region has 15 residues. CDR3 amino acids: CASSMGGVSTTEAFF. The CDR3 nucleotides are TGTGCCAGTAGTATGGGGGGAGTTTCGACCACTGAAGCTTTCTTT. The variable domain in full, with the rest retrieved from reference TRBV19 and TRBJ1-1, is DGGITQSPKYLFRKEGQNVTLSCEQNLNHDAMYWYRQDPGQGLRLIYYSQIVNDFQKGDIAEGYSVSREKKESFPLTVTSAQKNPTAFYLCASSMGGVSTTEAFFGQGTRLTVV.

This clonotype was found many times. The chain uses TRBV2 and TRBJ2-3, with a tentative D call TRBD1 (6 bases). Germline V gene sequence: CDR1 SNHLY, CDR2 FYNNEI. This CDR3 spans 15 amino acids. V was shortened by 4 bases and J by 0 bases, with 11 bases between the two germline ends. The CDR3 loop reads CASSAGHSSTDTQYF. CDR3 bases: TGTGCCAGCAGTGCGGGACATTCTAGCACAGATACGCAGTATTTT.

This clonotype was seen at least ten times. The rearrangement links TRBV29-1 to TRBJ1-4; 10 bases are a match to TRBD1. This CDR3 contains 12 residues. Per germline, CDR1 SQVTM and CDR2 ANQGSEA. The V and J ends lost 7 bases and 8 bases, in that order; junction bases with no gene match: 4. In DNA, the CDR3 is TGCAGCGGACAGGGGGCGGGCGAAAAACTGTTTTTT. Translating gives CSGQGAGEKLFF.

The rearrangement joins TRBV12-3 or TRBV12-4 to TRBJ2-1; D ambiguous. Trimming removed 6 bases from V and 8 bases from J, with 14 bases in between. The CDR3 sequence is 13 residues long. As DNA, the CDR3 is TGTGCCAGCAGCCCCAGGTTGCAAGATGAGCAGTTCTTC. Translated: CASSPRLQDEQFF.

This clonotype was counted a few times. The chain couples TRBV29-1 to TRBJ1-5; D is perhaps TRBD1 (6 bases). This CDR3 comprises 13 residues. Per germline, CDR1 SQVTM and CDR2 ANQGSEA. The V gene lost 6 bases and the J gene lost 6 bases, with 15 bases spanning the gap. The CDR3: CSVGEGVGQPQHF. CDR3 nucleotide sequence: TGCAGCGTGGGAGAGGGGGTGGGTCAGCCCCAGCATTTT.

About this clonotype itself: This may come from a read error, since a much larger clone is one base off. The chain carries TRBV20-1 and TRBJ1-1, with D unresolved. There are 14 residues in the CDR3. Germline assignment: CDR1 DFQATT and CDR2 SNEGSKA (reference sequence). CDR3 loop: CSVRAPDRLTEAFF. The DNA of the CDR3 is TGCAGTGTTAGAGCGCCGGATCGTCTGACTGAAGCTTTCTTT.

With regard to this clonotype: A much larger clonotype is one base distant, so this may be a read error. The chain combines TRBV24-1 with TRBJ2-3, with 7 bases that match TRBD2. This CDR3 contains 16 residues. Germline loops: CDR1 KGHDR, CDR2 SFDVKD. The CDR3 DNA follows: TGTGCCTCCAGTGGGCCTAGCGGAACTAGCACAGATACGCAGTATTTT. It is translated as CASSGPSGTSTDTQYF.

Note on this clonotype: A much larger clone lies a single base off, so this may be a read error. This chain links TRBV29-1 with TRBJ2-1, with D possibly TRBD2 on 6 matching bases. The V and J ends lost 6 bases and 10 bases respectively, with 10 bases between them. CDR1 SQVTM and CDR2 ANQGSEA come from the germline V gene. CDR3 length: 10 amino acids. CDR3 DNA: TGCAGCGTGGGGGAGGACGAGCAGTTCTTC. This translates into CSVGEDEQFF.

This clonotype has more than one count but fewer than ten. The chain carries TRBV24-1 and TRBJ2-1; 11 bases agree with TRBD2. The CDR3 consists of 16 residues. J was trimmed by 2 bases and V by 2 bases; bases with no gene match: 1. Germline lookup yields CDR1 KGHDR and CDR2 SFDVKD. The DNA for the CDR3 is TGTGCCACCAGTGATTCACTAGCGGGAGCCTACAATGAGCAGTTCTTC. Its translation is CATSDSLAGAYNEQFF.

This clonotype was recorded a few times. The rearrangement uses TRBV12-3 or TRBV12-4 and TRBJ1-4; D remains ambiguous. The CDR3 has 14 residues. The V and J ends lost 2 bases and 8 bases respectively, with 12 bases between them. Here the CDR3 reads CASSLSRAVEKLFF. The CDR3 DNA reads as TGTGCCAGCAGTTTAAGTAGGGCTGTGGAAAAACTGTTTTTT.

This clonotype showed up many times. The chain couples TRBV27 to TRBJ2-3; TRBD1 might be the D (6 bases). Germline V gives CDR1 MNHEY, CDR2 SMNVEV (reference sequence). The CDR3 contains 14 residues. V lost 2 bases to trimming and J lost 3 bases, with 9 bases between them. The CDR3 is CASSLRQGTDTQYF. The CDR3, as DNA: TGTGCCAGCAGTTTACGCCAGGGGACAGATACGCAGTATTTT.

This clonotype has at least ten counts. The chain uses TRBV6-6 and TRBJ2-1; 8 bases match TRBD1. The V segment lost 0 bases and the J segment 13 bases; nucleotides outside the gene matches: 8. The V gene's germline CDR1 is MNHNY and CDR2 SVGAGI (reference sequence). CDR3 length: 14 amino acids. CDR3 coding DNA: TGTGCCAGCAGTTACTCGAGTGGAGGACAGGGACAGTTCTTC. Amino acids: CASSYSSGGQGQFF.

The chain carries TRBV19 and TRBJ1-3; weak D call: TRBD1 (5 bases). Per germline, CDR1 LNHDA and CDR2 SQIVND (reference sequence). This CDR3 has 11 amino acids. Written as DNA, the CDR3 is TGTGCTACGGGGGACCTAAACACCATATATTTT. This sequence encodes CATGDLNTIYF.

This clonotype was counted between two and nine times. The chain is built from TRBV2 and TRBJ1-2, with D perhaps matching TRBD1 (6 bases). The CDR3 is 13 residues long. The germline V gene has CDR1 SNHLY and CDR2 FYNNEI. V lost 6 bases, J lost 5 bases, and 13 bases lay in between. This CDR3 reads CASSTDRTYGYTF. The CDR3 DNA is TGTGCCAGCAGCACCGACAGGACATATGGCTACACCTTC.

The rearrangement joins TRBV28 to TRBJ2-7, with TRBD2 identical over 12 bases. This CDR3 comprises 14 residues. Germline CDR1 reads MDHEN; CDR2 reads SYDVKM. V trimming: 8 bases; J trimming: 5 bases; junction bases outside the gene matches: 7. CDR3 nucleotides: TGTGCCAGCCACTCTAGCGGGAGGGCCAACGAGCAGTACTTC. Amino acid sequence: CASHSSGRANEQYF.

A few counts support this clonotype. The rearrangement links TRBV28 to TRBJ2-7, with D perhaps matching TRBD1 or TRBD2 (5 bases each). The CDR3 has 16 residues. V lost 5 bases, J lost 4 bases, and 21 bases lay in between. Germline V gives CDR1 MDHEN, CDR2 SYDVKM. The DNA of the CDR3 is TGTGCCAGCAGTCAAACTATGGGGACGGGGTGGTACGAGCAGTACTTC. Translated: CASSQTMGTGWYEQYF.

A few counts support this clonotype. The chain has TRBV20-1 and TRBJ2-5; weak D call: TRBD2 (7 bases). V was pared by 6 bases and J by 4 bases, with 24 bases between. Germline values: CDR1 DFQATT, CDR2 SNEGSKA (reference sequence). The length of the CDR3 is 16 residues. The CDR3 bases are TGCAGTGCAACCCCCCCCTTCAACAGGGAGGGAGAGACCCAGTACTTC. Its protein product is CSATPPFNREGETQYF.

The chain combines TRBV5-1 with TRBJ2-7; D is possibly TRBD1 (5 bases). This CDR3 spans 15 amino acids. V was trimmed by 0 bases and J by 3 bases, leaving 13 bases between them. CDR1 and CDR2 (germline): SGHRS, YFSETQ. DNA of the CDR3: TGCGCCAGCAGCTTGGTGGCAGGGTTGGTCTACGAGCAGTACTTC. Encoded protein: CASSLVAGLVYEQYF.

This chain links TRBV20-1 with TRBJ2-5, with 10 bases matching TRBD2. J lost 5 bases, V lost 6 bases, and 12 bases had no gene match. The CDR3 spans 15 residues. Germline-derived CDR1 and CDR2 are DFQATT and SNEGSKA (reference sequence). CDR3 nucleotide sequence: TGCAGTGCCACCAGCCCCCAGCGGGGGGGGGAGACCCAGTACTTC. Protein: CSATSPQRGGETQYF.

This clonotype occurred a few times. V and J are TRBV5-6 and TRBJ2-2; D not resolved. The ends were cut back, 1 base at V and 1 base at J, with 2 bases in the middle. The germline CDR1 and CDR2 sequences are SGHDT and YYEEEE. The CDR3 covers 13 residues. CDR3 sequence: CASSLRNTGELFF. The CDR3 DNA follows: TGTGCCAGCAGCTTGAGGAACACCGGGGAGCTGTTTTTT. Full variable domain (outside the CDR3, taken from reference TRBV5-6 and TRBJ2-2): DAGVTQSPTHLIKTRGQQVTLRCSPKSGHDTVSWYQQALGQGPQFIFQYYEEEERQRGNFPDRFSGHQFPNYSSELNVNALLLGDSALYLCASSLRNTGELFFGEGSRLTVL.